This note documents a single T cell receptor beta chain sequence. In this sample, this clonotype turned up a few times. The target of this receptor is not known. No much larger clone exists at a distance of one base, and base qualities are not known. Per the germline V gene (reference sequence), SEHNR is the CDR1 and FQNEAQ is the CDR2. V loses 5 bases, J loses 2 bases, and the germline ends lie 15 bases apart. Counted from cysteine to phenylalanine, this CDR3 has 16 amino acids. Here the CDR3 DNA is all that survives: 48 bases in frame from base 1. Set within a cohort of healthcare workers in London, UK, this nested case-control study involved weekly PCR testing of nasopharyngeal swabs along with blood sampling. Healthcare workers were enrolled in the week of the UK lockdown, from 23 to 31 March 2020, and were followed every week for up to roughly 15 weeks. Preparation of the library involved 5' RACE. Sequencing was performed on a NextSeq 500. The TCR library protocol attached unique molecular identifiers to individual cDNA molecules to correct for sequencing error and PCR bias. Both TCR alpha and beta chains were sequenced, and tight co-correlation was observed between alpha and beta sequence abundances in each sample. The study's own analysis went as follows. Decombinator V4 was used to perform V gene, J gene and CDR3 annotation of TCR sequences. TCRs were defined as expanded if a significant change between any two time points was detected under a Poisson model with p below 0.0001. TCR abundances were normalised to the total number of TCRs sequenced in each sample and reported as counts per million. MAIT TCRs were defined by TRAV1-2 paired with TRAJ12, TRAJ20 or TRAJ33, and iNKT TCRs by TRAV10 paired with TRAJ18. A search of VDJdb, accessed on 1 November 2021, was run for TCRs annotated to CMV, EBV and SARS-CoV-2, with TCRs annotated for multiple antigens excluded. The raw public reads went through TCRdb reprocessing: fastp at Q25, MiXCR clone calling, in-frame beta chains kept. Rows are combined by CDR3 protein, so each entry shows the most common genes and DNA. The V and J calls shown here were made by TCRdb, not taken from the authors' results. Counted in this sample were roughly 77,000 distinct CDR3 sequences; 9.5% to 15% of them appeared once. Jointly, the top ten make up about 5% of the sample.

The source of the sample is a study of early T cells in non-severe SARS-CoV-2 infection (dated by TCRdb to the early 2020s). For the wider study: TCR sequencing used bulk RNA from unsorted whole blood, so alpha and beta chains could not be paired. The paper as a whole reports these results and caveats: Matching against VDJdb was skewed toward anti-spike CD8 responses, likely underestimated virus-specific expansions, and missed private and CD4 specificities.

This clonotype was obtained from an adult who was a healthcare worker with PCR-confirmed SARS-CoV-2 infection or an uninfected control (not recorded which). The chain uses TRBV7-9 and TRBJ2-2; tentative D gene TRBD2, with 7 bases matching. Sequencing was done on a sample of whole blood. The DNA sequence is TGTGCCAGCAGCCCTACCAGCGGGACAAACACCGGGGAGCTGTTTTTT. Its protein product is CASSPTSGTNTGELFF.